One sample yielded the 32 T cell receptor beta chains listed below, sequenced in a study of blood T cell repertoires in COVID-19. This table comes from immunoSEQ multiplex PCR, and its TCRdb copy is limited to in-frame clones, with some not included. Here the sample spans roughly 170,000 clones, about nine tenths being singletons. Material for sequencing was peripheral blood. Receptor source: a man between 65 and 79 years old with active or convalescent COVID-19.

In this sample, this clone turned up a few times. J is TRBJ1-1 and V is TRBV6-2 or TRBV6-3; D may be TRBD1 (5 bases). Trimming removed 4 bases at V and 0 bases at J, with 9 bases between. From germline, CDR1 is MNHEY and CDR2 SVGEGT. CDR3 size: 14 residues. CDR3 bases: TGTGCCAGCAGTTGGCAGGGTGTGAACACTGAAGCTTTCTTT. This gives the protein CASSWQGVNTEAFF.

This clone was recorded a few times. The chain couples TRBV2 to TRBJ2-7, with 7 bases that match TRBD1. CDR1 is SNHLY and CDR2 is FYNNEI in the germline V gene. V was clipped by 5 bases and J by 2 bases; unmatched bases: 6. The CDR3 sequence is 14 residues long. CDR3 sequence: CASSNRGLTYEQYF. CDR3 DNA: TGTGCCAGCAGTAACAGGGGCCTTACCTACGAGCAGTACTTC.

This rearrangement joins TRBV11-2 to TRBJ1-1; D may be TRBD1 (5 bases). The CDR3 runs 15 residues. CDR1 is SGHAT and CDR2 is FQNNGV in the germline V gene. The germline V and J ends were trimmed by 5 bases and 1 base, with 14 bases remaining between them. The CDR3: CASSPQSRGNTEAFF. The DNA of the CDR3 is TGTGCCAGCAGCCCTCAATCTAGGGGGAACACTGAAGCTTTCTTT.

The chain combines TRBV18 with TRBJ1-3; possible D gene TRBD1, 6 bases. V dropped 6 bases and J dropped 0 bases, with 12 bases sitting between them. Germline CDR1 is KGHSH and CDR2 is LQKENI. The CDR3 contains 15 residues. CDR3 nucleotides: TGTGCCAGCTCGAGGAAAGGGGGCTCTGGAAACACCATATATTTT. Translation: CASSRKGGSGNTIYF. Full variable domain (rest looked up from reference TRBV18 and TRBJ1-3): NAGVMQNPRHLVRRRGQEARLRCSPMKGHSHVYWYRQLPEEGLKFMVYLQKENIIDESGMPKERFSAEFPKEGPSILRIQQVVRGDSAAYFCASSRKGGSGNTIYFGEGSWLTVV.

This rearrangement joins TRBV12-3 or TRBV12-4 to TRBJ1-5; no definite D call. The ends were cut back, 3 bases at V and 6 bases at J, with 9 bases in the middle. This CDR3 spans 13 amino acids. This chain's CDR3 is CASSFATGQPQHF. The CDR3 nucleotides are TGTGCCAGCAGTTTCGCTACGGGTCAGCCCCAGCATTTT.

The chain couples TRBV7-8 to TRBJ1-1, with D perhaps matching TRBD1 (5 bases). Germline lookup yields CDR1 SGHVS and CDR2 FQNEAQ. The CDR3 is 15 residues long. Trimming left V 1 base short and J 2 bases short, with 11 bases between. CDR3 region: CASSLVREVNTEAFF. The CDR3 nucleotides read TGTGCCAGCAGCTTAGTCAGGGAGGTCAACACTGAAGCTTTCTTT.

About this clone: The sample carries other DNA sequences with the same CDR3. This sequence joins TRBV6-5 and TRBJ1-1; 10 nucleotides agree with TRBD1. Germline loops: CDR1 MNHEY, CDR2 SVGAGI. Unmatched junction bases numbered 4, after V lost 2 bases and J lost 7 bases. CDR3 length equals 14 residues. The CDR3 DNA follows: TGTGCCAGCAGTTACGCCGGGACAGGGGATGAAGCTTTCTTT. Its translation: CASSYAGTGDEAFF.

The chain combines TRBV25-1 with TRBJ1-2, with 9 positions matching TRBD1. Unmatched junction bases numbered 6, after V lost 4 bases and J lost 3 bases. Germline V gives CDR1 MGHDK, CDR2 SYGVNS. This CDR3 is built from 15 residues. The CDR3 is CASSAAGTGYYGYTF. The CDR3 DNA follows: TGTGCCAGCAGTGCCGCCGGGACAGGGTACTATGGCTACACCTTC.

The J gene is TRBJ2-3, the V gene TRBV2; unclear D gene. Trimming stripped 2 bases from V and 0 bases from J, with 9 bases between. CDR3 length: 15 amino acids. CDR1 is SNHLY, CDR2 FYNNEI, per germline. CDR3 in DNA: TGTGCCAGCAGTGAATATGCGGTGAGCACAGATACGCAGTATTTT. It encodes CASSEYAVSTDTQYF.

CDR3 DNA: TGTGCCAGCAGCCATATAAGATTTTTTGCGGGTCGAGGTAGCAATCAGCCCCAGCATTTT. Protein product: CASSHIRFFAGRGSNQPQHF. The chain couples TRBV28 to TRBJ1-5; D call uncertain. The CDR3 contains 20 residues. Deletions cut 6 bases from V and 0 bases from J, with 27 bases between. Germline-derived CDR1 and CDR2 are MDHEN and SYDVKM.

The chain couples TRBV27 to TRBJ1-6; 8 bases match TRBD1. The CDR3 has 13 residues. Germline CDR1 MNHEY, CDR2 SMNVEV (reference sequence). V lost 5 bases to trimming and J lost 9 bases; unmatched junction nucleotides: 3. The CDR3 DNA follows: TGTGCCAGCAGTCCGGACAGGGTTTCACCCCTCCACTTT. The encoded protein is CASSPDRVSPLHF.

The chain combines TRBV7-2 with TRBJ2-5; 7 positions match TRBD2. V lost 2 bases, J lost 4 bases, and 10 bases stayed unmatched. Germline V CDR1 and CDR2: SGHTA, FQGNSA. The CDR3 is made up of 16 amino acids. The CDR3 bases are TGTGCCAGCAGCTTATCCGGGAGGAGCAGAACAGAGACCCAGTACTTC. It specifies CASSLSGRSRTETQYF. Full variable domain (missing parts from reference TRBV7-2 and TRBJ2-5): GAGVSQSPSNKVTEKGKDVELRCDPISGHTALYWYRQSLGQGLEFLIYFQGNSAPDKSGLPSDRFSAERTGGSVSTLTIQRTQQEDSAVYLCASSLSGRSRTETQYFGPGTRLLVL.

The rearrangement joins TRBV5-1 to TRBJ2-1, with D tentatively TRBD1 (7 bases). V was trimmed by 0 bases and J by 9 bases, leaving 10 bases between them. The CDR3 spans 13 residues. From germline, CDR1 is SGHRS and CDR2 YFSETQ. This chain's CDR3 is CASSLGQGGEQFF. The DNA for the CDR3 is TGCGCCAGCAGCTTGGGACAGGGAGGTGAGCAGTTCTTC.

This rearrangement joins TRBV7-9 to TRBJ1-5; 7 bases are shared with TRBD1. V was clipped by 2 bases and J by 2 bases; unmatched bases: 0. The CDR3 contains 14 residues. The germline CDR1 and CDR2 sequences are SEHNR and FQNEAQ (reference sequence). The CDR3 DNA reads TGTGCCAGCAGCTTAACAGGGGGCAATCAGCCCCAGCATTTT. Translation: CASSLTGGNQPQHF.

The chain uses TRBV6-1 and TRBJ2-6, with D possibly being TRBD2 (5 bases). Germline CDR1 is MNHNS and CDR2 is SASEGT. There are 16 residues in the CDR3. The V end lost 4 bases, the J end lost 0 bases, and 10 bases lay between the germline ends. CDR3 residues: CASSGRGISGANVLTF. The CDR3 coding sequence is TGTGCCAGCAGTGGACGGGGAATCTCTGGGGCCAACGTCCTGACTTTC.

The chain recombines TRBV5-1 with TRBJ2-3, with 10 nucleotides matching TRBD2. Germline lookup yields CDR1 SGHRS and CDR2 YFSETQ. V gave up 4 bases and J gave up 0 bases; unmatched junction bases: 5. The CDR3 loop spans 16 amino acids. DNA for the CDR3: TGCGCCAGCAGCCCAGGACTAGCGGCTAGCACAGATACGCAGTATTTT. Amino acids: CASSPGLAASTDTQYF. Combining the CDR3 with reference TRBV5-1 and TRBJ2-3 gives the whole variable domain KAGVTQTPRYLIKTRGQQVTLSCSPISGHRSVSWYQQTPGQGLQFLFEYFSETQRNKGNFPGRFSGRQFSNSRSEMNVSTLELGDSALYLCASSPGLAASTDTQYFGPGTRLTVL.

J is TRBJ1-6 and V is TRBV19; D gene uncertain. V gave up 2 bases and J gave up 7 bases, with 9 bases separating them. The V gene's germline CDR1 is LNHDA and CDR2 SQIVND (reference sequence). This CDR3 contains 14 residues. The CDR3 reads CASSISSGNSPLHF. DNA for the CDR3: TGTGCCAGTAGTATATCCTCGGGGAATTCACCCCTCCACTTT. The entire variable domain, with the rest obtained from reference TRBV19 and TRBJ1-6, is as follows: DGGITQSPKYLFRKEGQNVTLSCEQNLNHDAMYWYRQDPGQGLRLIYYSQIVNDFQKGDIAEGYSVSREKKESFPLTVTSAQKNPTAFYLCASSISSGNSPLHFGNGTRLTVT.

This clone occurred a few times. This rearrangement joins TRBV7-3 to TRBJ2-1; 9 nucleotides agree with TRBD2. Trimming took 0 bases from V and 4 from J; bases not matched to a gene: 4. Germline V CDR1 and CDR2: SGHTA, FQGTGA. CDR3 size: 16 residues. CDR3 sequence reads: CASSLTGAGGYNEQFF. CDR3 sequence (DNA): TGTGCCAGCAGCTTAACCGGAGCGGGAGGTTACAATGAGCAGTTCTTC.

The V gene is TRBV7-2, the J gene TRBJ2-2; weak D call: TRBD2 (5 bases). CDR1 and CDR2 from the germline V gene are SGHTA and FQGNSA. The CDR3 has 15 residues. The germline V and J ends were trimmed by 2 bases and 6 bases, with 13 bases remaining between them. CDR3 in amino acids: CASSLHQRGAGELFF. The CDR3 DNA reads TGTGCCAGCAGCTTACACCAACGGGGAGCCGGGGAGCTGTTTTTT.

The chain has TRBV7-9 and TRBJ2-7, with D unclear. The CDR3 totals 17 residues. Germline loops: CDR1 SEHNR, CDR2 FQNEAQ (reference sequence). Trimming took 4 bases from V and 2 from J, leaving 21 bases between them. CDR3 region: CASSSIDTSFRPYEQYF. CDR3 DNA: TGTGCCAGCAGCTCGATCGACACAAGCTTCCGCCCCTACGAGCAGTACTTC.

The sample holds one count of this clone. The genes are TRBV7-9 and TRBJ1-4; 8 bases match TRBD1. V trimming: 0 bases; J trimming: 8 bases; junction bases outside the gene matches: 5. From germline, CDR1 is SEHNR and CDR2 FQNEAQ (reference sequence). CDR3 length equals 15 residues. CDR3 in amino acids: CASSLAGTGSEKLFF. CDR3 in DNA: TGTGCCAGCAGCTTAGCGGGGACAGGCTCCGAAAAACTGTTTTTT.

V is TRBV19 and J is TRBJ2-1; tentatively, D is TRBD2 (6 bases). V shed 1 base and J shed 2 bases, with 6 bases lying between them. Per germline, CDR1 LNHDA and CDR2 SQIVND (reference sequence). The CDR3 has 14 amino acids. CDR3 loop: CASSIGGTYNEQFF. In DNA, the CDR3 is TGTGCCAGTAGTATAGGCGGGACCTACAATGAGCAGTTCTTC.

The genes are TRBV9 and TRBJ1-2; no clear D gene. Germline lookup yields CDR1 SGDLS and CDR2 YYNGEE. Trimming pared 3 bases from V and 3 bases from J, leaving 12 bases between. CDR3 length: 14 amino acids. CDR3 DNA: TGTGCCAGCAGCGCCAGAGACAAAGACTATGGCTACACCTTC. Translating gives CASSARDKDYGYTF.

The chain carries TRBV5-1 and TRBJ1-1; weak D call: TRBD1 (5 bases). The V gene lost 1 base and the J gene lost 5 bases, with 12 bases spanning the gap. Germline CDR1 and CDR2: SGHRS and YFSETQ. The CDR3 is made up of 14 amino acids. The CDR3 DNA reads TGCGCCAGCAGCTTGTCTGGGGCTAGTACTGAAGCTTTCTTT. Protein: CASSLSGASTEAFF. The entire variable domain, with the rest obtained from reference TRBV5-1 and TRBJ1-1, is as follows: KAGVTQTPRYLIKTRGQQVTLSCSPISGHRSVSWYQQTPGQGLQFLFEYFSETQRNKGNFPGRFSGRQFSNSRSEMNVSTLELGDSALYLCASSLSGASTEAFFGQGTRLTVV.

V usage is TRBV2 and J usage is TRBJ1-4, with a possible D match to TRBD1 (5 bases). The CDR3 runs 13 residues. V dropped 6 bases and J dropped 5 bases, with 10 bases sitting between them. CDR1 and CDR2 (germline): SNHLY, FYNNEI. The CDR3 DNA follows: TGTGCCAGCAGCAACAGGATGAATGAAAAACTGTTTTTT. This codes for CASSNRMNEKLFF.

This clone was seen a handful of times. J is TRBJ2-7 and V is TRBV2; TRBD1 aligns across 9 bases. This CDR3 has 13 residues. Germline CDR1 is SNHLY and CDR2 is FYNNEI. The V and J ends lost 8 bases and 7 bases, in that order; junction bases with no gene match: 9. The chain's CDR3 is CASGTGLPREQYF. The CDR3 DNA reads as TGTGCCAGCGGGACAGGGCTCCCTAGAGAGCAGTACTTC.

V is TRBV10-2 and J is TRBJ1-2, with 9 bases aligning to TRBD1. The CDR3 totals 17 residues. V shed 3 bases and J 3 bases; nucleotides not matched to a gene: 11. Germline V lookup: CDR1 WSHSY, CDR2 SAAADI. CDR3 sequence reads: CASSEGQGTGNYYGYTF. CDR3 DNA sequence: TGCGCCAGCAGTGAAGGTCAGGGGACAGGGAACTACTATGGCTACACCTTC.

This clone was seen only once. The genes are TRBV29-1 and TRBJ2-5, with 7 bases matching TRBD1. The CDR3 runs to 12 residues. Germline V CDR1 and CDR2: SQVTM, ANQGSEA. CDR3 in DNA: TGCCCCCGCCCGGGACAGTCAGAGACCCAGTACTTC. It codes for CPRPGQSETQYF.

The CDR3, as DNA: TGTGCCAGTAGTACCGGACAGGGGGGACCTAGCAATCAGCCCCAGCATTTT. This sequence encodes CASSTGQGGPSNQPQHF. The V and J genes are TRBV19 and TRBJ1-5, with 10 bases identical to TRBD1. J lost 0 bases, V lost 4 bases, and 6 bases had no gene match. Germline CDR1 and CDR2: LNHDA and SQIVND (reference sequence). CDR3 length: 17 residues.

The chain has TRBV27 and TRBJ2-1; 7 nucleotides align to TRBD2. The CDR3 runs 15 residues. After removal of 3 bases from V and 3 bases from J, the junction contained 5 bases not matched to a gene. Germline CDR1 reads MNHEY; CDR2 reads SMNVEV (reference sequence). CDR3 region: CASSFRRGIYNEQFF. The CDR3 nucleotides are TGTGCCAGCAGTTTCCGGCGGGGGATCTACAATGAGCAGTTCTTC.

The chain joins TRBV6-2 or TRBV6-3 to TRBJ2-1, with 8 bases matching TRBD2. Germline assignment: CDR1 MNHEY and CDR2 SVGEGT. CDR3 size: 16 residues. Unmatched junction bases numbered 6, after V lost 0 bases and J lost 5 bases. The CDR3 nucleotides read TGTGCCAGCAGTTACTCGCCCCGGGGGGGCCACAATGAGCAGTTCTTC. This sequence encodes CASSYSPRGGHNEQFF.

This clone was counted between two and nine times. This sequence joins TRBV28 and TRBJ2-7; 7 bases fit TRBD1. J lost 3 bases, V lost 1 base, and 0 bases had no gene match. The CDR3 has 13 residues. Germline V gives CDR1 MDHEN, CDR2 SYDVKM. CDR3 nucleotide sequence: TGTGCCAGCAGTTTATCAGGGGGCTACGAGCAGTACTTC. Translated: CASSLSGGYEQYF. Looking up the rest from reference TRBV28 and TRBJ2-7 gives the full variable domain: DVKVTQSSRYLVKRTGEKVFLECVQDMDHENMFWYRQDPGLGLRLIYFSYDVKMKEKGDIPEGYSVSREKKERFSLILESASTNQTSMYLCASSLSGGYEQYFGPGTRLTVT.